The clone carrying this TCR beta chain was seen more than once but under ten times. The antigen remains undetermined. This sample was taken from a study of human T cells and chemical hapten exposure. With 5 bases clipped from V and 2 bases from J, the junction kept 8 bases outside the gene matches. The germline V gene has CDR1 MNHNY and CDR2 SVGAGI (reference sequence). CDR3 length: 16 residues. Study-level findings and limits: TCRs whose frequency exceeded 1 in 1000 remained the same following DPC sensitization.

Library preparation tagged each individual cDNA molecule with a unique molecular identifier. TCRdb itself ran the RACE reads through MiXCR, one entry per CDR3 protein. The sample consists of over 75,000 distinct CDR3 sequences, approximately 11% of them appearing once. Time point defined: patch test 3, about 24 weeks after DPC sensitization. Treatment meaning: therapeutic diphenylcyclopropenone sensitization with weekly scalp DPC. The study enrolled 18 to 70-year-old alopecia patients suitable for DPC. The V and J genes are TRBV6-6 and TRBJ2-2, with 7 bases fitting TRBD1. The source material was whole blood, sampled in connection with sensitization to the hapten diphenylcyclopropenone (DPC). The sequence was collected from a woman between 25 and 40 years old with alopecia areata. Some clones in this sample may be carry-over from other donors' samples. DNA for the CDR3: TGTGCCAGCAGTCGGACAGGAACCGTTAACACCGGGGAGCTGTTTTTT. Translation gives CASSRTGTVNTGELFF.